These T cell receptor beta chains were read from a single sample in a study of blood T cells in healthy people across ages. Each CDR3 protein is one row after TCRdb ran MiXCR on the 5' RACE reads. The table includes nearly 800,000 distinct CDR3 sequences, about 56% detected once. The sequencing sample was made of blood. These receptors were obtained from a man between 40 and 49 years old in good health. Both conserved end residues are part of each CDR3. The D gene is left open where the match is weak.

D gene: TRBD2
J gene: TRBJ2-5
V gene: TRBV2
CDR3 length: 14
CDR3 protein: CASSETSGQETQYF

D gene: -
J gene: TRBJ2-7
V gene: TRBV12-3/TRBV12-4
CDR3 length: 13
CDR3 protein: CASSFPFGPFQYF

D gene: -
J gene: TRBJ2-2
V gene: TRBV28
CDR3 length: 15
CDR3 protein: CASTFMGGFTGELFF

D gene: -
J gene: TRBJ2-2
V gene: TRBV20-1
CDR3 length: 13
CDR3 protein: CSARKQSTGELFF

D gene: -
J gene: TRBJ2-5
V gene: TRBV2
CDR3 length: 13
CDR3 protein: CASRPGLQETQYF

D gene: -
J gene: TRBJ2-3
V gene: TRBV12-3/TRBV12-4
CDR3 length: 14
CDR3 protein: CASGDGGRADTQYF

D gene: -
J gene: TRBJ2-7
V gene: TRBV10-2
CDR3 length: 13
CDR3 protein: CASSEQGRYEQYF

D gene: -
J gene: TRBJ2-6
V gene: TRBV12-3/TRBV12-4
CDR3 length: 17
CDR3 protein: CASSFEVLSSGANVLTF

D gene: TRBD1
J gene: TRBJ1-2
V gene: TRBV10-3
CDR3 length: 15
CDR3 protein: CAISESGGVAYGYTF

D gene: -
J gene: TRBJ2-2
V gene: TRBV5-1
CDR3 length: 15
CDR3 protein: CASSLVGGDAGELFF

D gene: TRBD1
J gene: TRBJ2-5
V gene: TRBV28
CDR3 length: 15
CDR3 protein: CASSTRTGVPYGQYF

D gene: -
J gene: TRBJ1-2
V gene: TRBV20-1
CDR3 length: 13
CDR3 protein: CSARAPTSYGYTF

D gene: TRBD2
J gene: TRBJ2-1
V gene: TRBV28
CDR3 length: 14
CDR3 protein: CASSRGLATTEQFF

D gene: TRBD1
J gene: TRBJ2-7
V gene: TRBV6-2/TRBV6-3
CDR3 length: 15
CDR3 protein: CASRARQGSLYEQYF

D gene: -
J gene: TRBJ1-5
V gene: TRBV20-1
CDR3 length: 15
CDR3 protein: CSASPDGIDNQPQHF

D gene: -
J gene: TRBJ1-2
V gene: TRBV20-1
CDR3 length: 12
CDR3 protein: CSASPRADGYTF

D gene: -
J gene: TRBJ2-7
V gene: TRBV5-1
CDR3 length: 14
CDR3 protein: CASSFDTRGYEQYF

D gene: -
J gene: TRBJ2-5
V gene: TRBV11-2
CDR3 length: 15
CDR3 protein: CASAFPQGAQETQYF

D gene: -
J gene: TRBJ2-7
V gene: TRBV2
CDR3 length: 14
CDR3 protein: CASSAPTTTYEQYF

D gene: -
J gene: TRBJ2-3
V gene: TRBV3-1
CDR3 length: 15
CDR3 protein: CASSPLVVSADTQYF

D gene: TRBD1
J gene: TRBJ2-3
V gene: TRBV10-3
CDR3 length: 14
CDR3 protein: CAITPGQGTDTQYF

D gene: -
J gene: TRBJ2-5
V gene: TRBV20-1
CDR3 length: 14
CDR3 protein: CSASSAILQETQYF

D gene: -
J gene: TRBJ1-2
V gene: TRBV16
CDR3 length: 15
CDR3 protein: CASTLEEGINYGYTF

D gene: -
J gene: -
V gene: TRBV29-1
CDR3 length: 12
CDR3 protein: CSVIENMGEQYF

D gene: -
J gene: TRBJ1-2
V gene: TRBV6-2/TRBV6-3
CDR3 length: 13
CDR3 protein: CASSGEFNYGYTF

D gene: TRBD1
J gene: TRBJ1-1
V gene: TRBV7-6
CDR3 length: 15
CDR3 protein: CASSLVQGTNTEAFF

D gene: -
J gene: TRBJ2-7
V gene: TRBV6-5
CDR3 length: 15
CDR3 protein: CASSYQGYSSYEQYF

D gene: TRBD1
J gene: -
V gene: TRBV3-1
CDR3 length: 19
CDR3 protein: CASSSQDGTGAGVGETQYF

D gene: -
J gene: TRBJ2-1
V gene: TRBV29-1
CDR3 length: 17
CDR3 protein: CSVEGRDPVGRYNEQFF

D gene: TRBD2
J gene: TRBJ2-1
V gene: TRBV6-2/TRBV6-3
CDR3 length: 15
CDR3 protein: CASSLAGGTPDEQFF

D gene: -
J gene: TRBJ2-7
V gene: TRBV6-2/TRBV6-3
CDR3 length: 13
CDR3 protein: CATHRAGTYEQYF

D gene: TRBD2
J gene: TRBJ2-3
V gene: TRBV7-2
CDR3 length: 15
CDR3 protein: CASSLGGADTDTQYF

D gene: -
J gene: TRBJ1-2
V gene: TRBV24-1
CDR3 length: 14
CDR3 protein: CATSDPRRQDGYTF

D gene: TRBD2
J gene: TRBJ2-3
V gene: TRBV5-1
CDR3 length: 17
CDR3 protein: CASSLAPRAGATDAQYF

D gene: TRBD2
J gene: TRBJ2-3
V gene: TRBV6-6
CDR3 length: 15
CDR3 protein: CASGTSGSSTDTQYF

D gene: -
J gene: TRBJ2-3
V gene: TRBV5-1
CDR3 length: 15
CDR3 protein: CASSPRDTRTDTQYF

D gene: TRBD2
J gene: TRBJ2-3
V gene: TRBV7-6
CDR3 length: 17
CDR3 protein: CASSGPTSDPSTDTQYF

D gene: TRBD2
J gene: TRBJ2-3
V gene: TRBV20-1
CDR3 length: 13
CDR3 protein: CSAVGTSADTQYF

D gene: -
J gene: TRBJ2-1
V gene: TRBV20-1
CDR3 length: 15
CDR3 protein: CSAREGTWGWNEQFF

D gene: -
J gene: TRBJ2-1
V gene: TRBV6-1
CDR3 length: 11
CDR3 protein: CASSDKTEQFF

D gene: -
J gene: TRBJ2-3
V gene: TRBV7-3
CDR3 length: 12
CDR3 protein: CASSSDGDTQYF

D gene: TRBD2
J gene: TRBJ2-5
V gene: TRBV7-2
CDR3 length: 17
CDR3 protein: CASSLAQGLAGGRSQYF

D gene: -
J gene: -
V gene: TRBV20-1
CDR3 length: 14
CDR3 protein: CSATQTGRWDEQYF

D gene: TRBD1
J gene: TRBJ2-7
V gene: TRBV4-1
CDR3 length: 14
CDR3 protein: CASSQGQGMDEQYF

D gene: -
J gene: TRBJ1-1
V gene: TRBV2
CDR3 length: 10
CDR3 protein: CASKQGEAFF

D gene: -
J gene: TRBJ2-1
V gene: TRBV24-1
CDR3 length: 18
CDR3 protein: CATSDKSPLRSSYNEQFF

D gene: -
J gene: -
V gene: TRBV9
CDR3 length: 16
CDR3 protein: CASSVATERSQETQYF

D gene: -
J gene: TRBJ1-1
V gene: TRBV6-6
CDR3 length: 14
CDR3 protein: CASTRRDINTEAFF

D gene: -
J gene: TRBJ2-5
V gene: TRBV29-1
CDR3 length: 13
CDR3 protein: CSVDVGQLETQYF

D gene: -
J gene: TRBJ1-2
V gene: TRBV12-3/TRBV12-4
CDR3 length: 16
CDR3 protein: CASSLGPLEHNYGYTF

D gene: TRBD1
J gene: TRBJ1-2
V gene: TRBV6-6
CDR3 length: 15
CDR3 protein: CASRHTQGAGYGYTF

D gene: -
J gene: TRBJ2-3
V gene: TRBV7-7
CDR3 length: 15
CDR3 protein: CASSLLGGTTDTQYF

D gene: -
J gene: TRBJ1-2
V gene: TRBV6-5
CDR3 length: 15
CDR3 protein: CASSSRDGAVGGYTF

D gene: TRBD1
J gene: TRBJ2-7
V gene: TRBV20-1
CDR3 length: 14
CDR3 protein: CSAAPAGGRYEQYF

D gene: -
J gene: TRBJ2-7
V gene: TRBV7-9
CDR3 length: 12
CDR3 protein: CASSLGRDGQYF